This TCR beta chain came from a study of T cells in women clearing cervical HPV infection. The method was immunoSEQ multiplex PCR; TCRdb's version includes in-frame clones alone and lacks a portion of them. This table lists fewer than 40,000 clones. Germline CDR1 is SEHNR and CDR2 is FQNEAQ (reference sequence). The CDR3 is made up of 13 amino acids. Study results and limitations: Richness differences could reflect unmeasured T-cell content per sample.

Comments on this clone: The antigen remains undetermined. The read ends 3 residues before the CDR3 terminus; that terminus is restored from the germline J gene.

The chain employs TRBV7-9 and TRBJ1-3; 7 positions agree with TRBD1. The source is a woman between 18 and 70 years old with a cervical HPV16 infection that either progressed to CIN3+ or cleared (not recorded which). Source material: blood buffy coat. This chain's CDR3 is CASSSGQAAAIYF. CDR3 DNA, as far as it was read: TGTGCCAGCAGCTCTGGACAGGCCGCTGCC. Full variable domain (missing parts from reference TRBV7-9 and TRBJ1-3): DTGVSQNPRHKITKRGQNVTFRCDPISEHNRLYWYRQTLGQGPEFLTYFQNEAQLEKSRLLSDRFSAERPKGSFSTLEIQRTEQGDSAMYLCASSSGQAAAIYFGEGSWLTVV.